These 23 T cell receptor beta chains came from one sample sequenced in a study of blood T cell repertoires in COVID-19. Data came from immunoSEQ multiplex PCR; TCRdb stores just in-frame clones and leaves some out. The sample lists some 49,000 clones, 85% occurring once. Sequencing input: peripheral blood. The receptors were sampled from a human donor in a cohort sampled during active COVID-19.

This rearrangement joins TRBV18 to TRBJ1-1, with TRBD1 matching 7 bases. Per germline, CDR1 KGHSH and CDR2 LQKENI. The ends lost 2 bases at V and 3 bases at J; junction bases unmatched: 3. The CDR3 extends over 14 amino acids. In DNA, the CDR3 is TGTGCCAGCTCACCAGATCAGGGGGACACTGAAGCTTTCTTT. Protein: CASSPDQGDTEAFF.

In its sample, this clone was seen once. The chain couples TRBV7-8 to TRBJ2-2; TRBD2 is a possible D gene (6 bases). The CDR3 loop spans 13 amino acids. The V gene lost 1 base and the J gene lost 8 bases, with 8 bases spanning the gap. Germline CDR1 and CDR2: SGHVS and FQNEAQ. Here the CDR3 DNA reads TGTGCCAGCAGCTTAGGGGGGGAAGGGGAGCTGTTTTTT. Its translation: CASSLGGEGELFF.

The gene calls are TRBV10-1 and TRBJ2-2; 9 bases map to TRBD1. V was pared by 7 bases and J by 1 base, with 7 bases of the junction left unmatched. This CDR3 is 16 amino acids long. Looked up from germline, CDR1 is WNHNN and CDR2 is SYGVQD (reference sequence). Here the CDR3 DNA reads TGCGCCAGCACCGCCGGGACAGGGCAGAACACCGGGGAGCTGTTTTTT. This sequence encodes CASTAGTGQNTGELFF.

V and J are TRBV6-5 and TRBJ2-7; 9 bases are shared with TRBD1. Per germline, CDR1 MNHEY and CDR2 SVGAGI. The CDR3 consists of 13 residues. J lost 8 bases, V lost 4 bases, and 6 bases had no gene match. The CDR3 is CASSSQQGAQQYF. CDR3 nucleotide sequence: TGTGCCAGCAGTTCCCAACAGGGGGCCCAGCAGTACTTC.

J is TRBJ2-7 and V is TRBV28; 7 positions agree with TRBD1. Losses at the gene ends were 2 bases for V and 2 bases for J; bases not matched to a gene: 9. The CDR3 contains 16 residues. Germline-derived CDR1 and CDR2 are MDHEN and SYDVKM. The CDR3 loop is CASSLLHRGRTYEQYF. DNA of the CDR3: TGTGCCAGCAGTTTACTCCACAGGGGTCGGACCTACGAGCAGTACTTC.

The rearrangement uses TRBV3-1 (or the pseudogene TRBV3-2) and TRBJ2-5; 9 nucleotides agree with TRBD2. CDR3 length: 14 amino acids. Unmatched junction bases numbered 3, after V lost 2 bases and J lost 5 bases. Looked up from germline, CDR1 is LGHDT and CDR2 is YNNKEL (reference sequence). Written as DNA, the CDR3 is TGTGCCAGCAGCCAACTTGGACTAGCGGAGACCCAGTACTTC. This gives the protein CASSQLGLAETQYF.

This chain links TRBV27 with TRBJ1-2; possible D gene TRBD1, 6 bases. V lost 5 bases and J 8 bases, leaving 15 bases between the germline ends. This CDR3 has 13 amino acids. Germline CDR1 and CDR2: MNHEY and SMNVEV (reference sequence). CDR3 DNA sequence: TGTGCCAGCAGTCTGGGACGAGGGGGAGGCTACACCTTC. Its protein product is CASSLGRGGGYTF.

V gene TRBV28 combines with J gene TRBJ2-7; possible D gene TRBD1, 6 bases. CDR1 and CDR2 from the germline V gene are MDHEN and SYDVKM. V lost 6 bases to trimming and J lost 5 bases, with 11 bases between them. The CDR3 loop spans 12 amino acids. CDR3 loop: CASSWTVNEQYF. In DNA form, the CDR3 reads TGTGCCAGCAGCTGGACAGTGAACGAGCAGTACTTC.

V is TRBV6-5 and J is TRBJ2-7, with 8 bases aligning to TRBD2. This CDR3 is 15 amino acids long. Germline lookup yields CDR1 MNHEY and CDR2 SVGAGI. Trimming removed 4 bases from V and 0 bases from J; junction bases left unmatched: 5. This chain's CDR3 is CASSLTRGGSYEQYF. The CDR3 DNA sequence: TGTGCCAGCAGTTTGACCCGGGGGGGCTCCTACGAGCAGTACTTC.

The gene calls are TRBV6-5 and TRBJ2-3; D is perhaps TRBD2 (5 bases). V was trimmed by 6 bases and J by 5 bases, leaving 15 bases between them. CDR3 length: 14 residues. Looked up from germline, CDR1 is MNHEY and CDR2 is SVGAGI. CDR3 protein: CASRTRAGGDTQYF. In nucleotides, the CDR3 is TGTGCCAGCAGAACACGGGCCGGAGGAGATACGCAGTATTTT.

This chain links TRBV5-1 with TRBJ2-3; 8 bases line up with TRBD2. With 0 bases clipped from V and 6 bases from J, the junction kept 6 bases outside the gene matches. This CDR3 has 15 residues. The germline V gene has CDR1 SGHRS and CDR2 YFSETQ. The CDR3 is CASSLAGGPWDTQYF. CDR3 nucleotide sequence: TGCGCCAGCAGCTTGGCGGGAGGGCCGTGGGATACGCAGTATTTT.

This rearrangement joins TRBV5-1 to TRBJ2-7, with unresolved D. The CDR3 runs to 12 residues. The V gene lost 2 bases and the J gene lost 6 bases, with 9 bases spanning the gap. Germline lookup yields CDR1 SGHRS and CDR2 YFSETQ. CDR3: CASSLEVGEQYF. The CDR3 bases are TGCGCCAGCAGCTTAGAGGTGGGCGAGCAGTACTTC.

This sequence joins TRBV11-3 and TRBJ2-1; D uncertain. V dropped 4 bases and J dropped 9 bases, with 10 bases sitting between them. This CDR3 contains 12 residues. Germline loops: CDR1 SGHNT, CDR2 YENEEA. The CDR3 region has the DNA TGTGCCAGCAGCTCGTCGCACAGTGAGCAGTTCTTC. It encodes CASSSSHSEQFF.

The chain uses TRBV3-1 (or the pseudogene TRBV3-2) and TRBJ2-6, with TRBD1 matching 7 bases. CDR3 size: 17 residues. Unmatched junction bases numbered 10, after V lost 6 bases and J lost 2 bases. Looked up from germline, CDR1 is LGHDT and CDR2 is YNNKEL (reference sequence). The chain's CDR3 is CASRGDRVFAGANVLTF. As DNA, the CDR3 is TGTGCCAGCAGGGGAGACAGGGTATTCGCTGGGGCCAACGTCCTGACTTTC.

The chain combines TRBV7-9 with TRBJ1-5; D not certain. Germline values: CDR1 SEHNR, CDR2 FQNEAQ (reference sequence). The V gene lost 4 bases and the J gene lost 2 bases, with 18 bases spanning the gap. This CDR3 is 17 amino acids long. The DNA for the CDR3 is TGTGCCAGCAGCTATTCCGGGATCCCTAGCGGCAATCAGCCCCAGCATTTT. It translates to CASSYSGIPSGNQPQHF.

This clone was found a few times. This sequence joins TRBV19 and TRBJ2-7, with 12 bases aligning to TRBD2. Germline CDR1 LNHDA, CDR2 SQIVND (reference sequence). V was clipped by 6 bases and J by 3 bases; unmatched bases: 3. This CDR3 region has 14 residues. CDR3 sequence: CASSVTSGSYEQYF. The CDR3 DNA reads as TGTGCCAGTAGCGTGACTAGCGGGAGCTACGAGCAGTACTTC. The variable domain in full, with the rest retrieved from reference TRBV19 and TRBJ2-7, is DGGITQSPKYLFRKEGQNVTLSCEQNLNHDAMYWYRQDPGQGLRLIYYSQIVNDFQKGDIAEGYSVSREKKESFPLTVTSAQKNPTAFYLCASSVTSGSYEQYFGPGTRLTVT.

This sequence joins TRBV2 and TRBJ2-1; 10 nucleotides match TRBD2. Germline trimming cut 5 bases from V and 4 bases from J; bases unmatched to any gene: 5. Per the germline V gene, CDR1 is SNHLY and CDR2 is FYNNEI. The CDR3 contains 15 residues. The CDR3 DNA reads as TGTGCCAGCAGTACTAGCGGGATCATGTACAATGAGCAGTTCTTC. Encoded protein: CASSTSGIMYNEQFF. Combining the CDR3 with reference TRBV2 and TRBJ2-1 gives the whole variable domain EPEVTQTPSHQVTQMGQEVILRCVPISNHLYFYWYRQILGQKVEFLVSFYNNEISEKSEIFDDQFSVERPDGSNFTLKIRSTKLEDSAMYFCASSTSGIMYNEQFFGPGTRLTVL.

Concerning this clone itself: Other DNA sequences from this sample encode an identical CDR3 as well. The J gene is TRBJ1-1, the V gene TRBV12-3 or TRBV12-4, with unresolved D. The length of the CDR3 is 13 residues. The V and J ends lost 3 bases and 4 bases respectively, with 9 bases between them. The CDR3 DNA is TGTGCCAGCAGTTTGAGGGAGGGCACTGAAGCTTTCTTT. It specifies CASSLREGTEAFF.

The gene calls are TRBV6-6 and TRBJ2-7; 9 bases are shared with TRBD2. The V gene's germline CDR1 is MNHNY and CDR2 SVGAGI (reference sequence). V shed 5 bases and J 3 bases; nucleotides not matched to a gene: 11. This CDR3 spans 16 amino acids. The CDR3 nucleotides are TGTGCCAGCAGTGCCCGAACTAGCGGGCGTCTCTACGAGCAGTACTTC. It is translated as CASSARTSGRLYEQYF.

V gene TRBV19 combines with J gene TRBJ1-2, with a possible D match to TRBD1 (5 bases). The CDR3 has 16 residues. Trimming shortened V by 5 bases and J by 2 bases, and 18 bases separated the two germline ends. CDR1 is LNHDA, CDR2 SQIVND, per germline (reference sequence). This CDR3 reads CASSVLGGVANYGYTF. The CDR3 region has the DNA TGTGCCAGTAGTGTGCTAGGAGGGGTGGCAAACTATGGCTACACCTTC.

This CDR3 reads CASNKRTSGSGTDTQYF. Written as DNA, the CDR3 is TGTGCCAGCAATAAGAGGACTAGCGGGAGTGGCACAGATACGCAGTATTTT. The rearrangement links TRBV2 to TRBJ2-3; TRBD2 matches 13 bases. Germline values: CDR1 SNHLY, CDR2 FYNNEI. This CDR3 comprises 17 residues. The junction had 8 bases not matched to a gene; V was cut back by 7 bases and J by 1 base.

V is TRBV11-3 and J is TRBJ2-2, with a tentative D call TRBD1 (6 bases). In germline, CDR1 is SGHNT, CDR2 YENEEA. The V and J ends lost 5 bases and 5 bases respectively, with 24 bases between them. The CDR3 contains 18 residues. The CDR3 region has the DNA TGTGCCAGCAGCCATTCAATTAATGGACAGCAAGGGACCGGGGAGCTGTTTTTT. Translating it yields CASSHSINGQQGTGELFF.

The chain uses TRBV19 and TRBJ1-1; tentatively, D is TRBD1 (6 bases). V was cut by 5 bases and J by 4 bases, with 20 bases left in between. Germline-derived CDR1 and CDR2 are LNHDA and SQIVND (reference sequence). This CDR3 is built from 16 residues. CDR3 region: CASSLGGGFFGTEAFF. CDR3 bases: TGTGCCAGTAGTCTAGGGGGGGGGTTCTTCGGCACTGAAGCTTTCTTT.